One sample yielded the 8 T cell receptor beta chains listed below, sequenced in a study of T cell repertoires in cytomegalovirus infection. Their target antigens are unknown. TCRdb re-called the reads with MiXCR, one entry per CDR3 protein. The top ten hold roughly 12% of the sample, which has about 400,000 distinct CDR3 sequences, roughly 34% seen once. The source material was cultured PBMCs, sampled from culture after CMV antigen stimulation. The origin of the receptors is a human donor in good health (CMV status not recorded). Some clones in this sample may be carry-over from other donors' samples.

This clonotype was detected many times. The V gene is TRBV7-2, the J gene TRBJ2-1, with unresolved D. The CDR3 sequence is 13 residues long. Germline V gene lookup returns CDR1 SGHTA and CDR2 FQGNSA. V lost 7 bases to trimming and J lost 7 bases, with 14 bases between them. The CDR3 is CASTKRGVNEQFF. CDR3 DNA sequence: TGTGCCAGCACCAAGAGAGGCGTAAATGAGCAGTTCTTC.

This clonotype came up once. The chain links TRBV30 to TRBJ2-5; 7 nucleotides agree with TRBD2. There are 14 residues in the CDR3. CDR1 and CDR2 (germline): GTSNPN, SVGIG (reference sequence). Germline trimming cut 1 base from V and 4 bases from J; bases unmatched to any gene: 6. CDR3 amino acids: CAWSEGLAVETQYF. CDR3 DNA sequence: TGTGCCTGGAGTGAGGGGCTAGCGGTAGAGACCCAGTACTTC.

The chain is built from TRBV6-1 and TRBJ2-1; 12 bases are shared with TRBD2. Trimming removed 6 bases from V and 6 bases from J; junction bases left unmatched: 12. This CDR3 region has 17 residues. Per germline, CDR1 MNHNS and CDR2 SASEGT. DNA for the CDR3: TGTGCCAGCAGCCAGACAGGGACTAGCGGGTTGCTCAATGAGCAGTTCTTC. It encodes CASSQTGTSGLLNEQFF.

This clonotype was observed a handful of times. The chain couples TRBV11-2 to TRBJ2-2; 12 bases are a match to TRBD1. J was trimmed by 6 bases and V by 6 bases; bases with no gene match: 11. This CDR3 comprises 17 residues. The V gene's germline CDR1 is SGHAT and CDR2 FQNNGV. The CDR3 sequence is CASSLPGQGAVAGELFF. CDR3 nucleotide sequence: TGTGCCAGCAGTCTCCCGGGACAGGGGGCTGTTGCCGGGGAGCTGTTTTTT.

J is TRBJ2-3 and V is TRBV12-3 or TRBV12-4, with 9 nucleotides matching TRBD2. The length of the CDR3 is 16 residues. Trimming at V came to 5 bases and at J to 2 bases, leaving 8 bases not matched to a gene. The CDR3 DNA follows: TGTGCCAGCAGTGCGTTAGCGGGAGCAGACACAGATACGCAGTATTTT. Amino acids: CASSALAGADTDTQYF.

This clonotype was picked up one time. V and J are TRBV4-1 and TRBJ2-7; 11 bases agree with TRBD2. The V gene end was trimmed by 0 bases and the J gene end by 1 base; junction bases not matched to a gene: 11. CDR1 MGHRA and CDR2 YSYEKL come from the germline V gene. This CDR3 is built from 19 residues. Here the CDR3 DNA reads TGCGCCAGCAGCCAAGATATCACTAGCGGGAGAGCCTTGTCCTACGAGCAGTACTTC. It codes for CASSQDITSGRALSYEQYF.

CDR3 sequence: CASSLVGLAGDEQYF. The CDR3 DNA is TGTGCCAGCAGCTTGGTGGGACTAGCGGGAGACGAGCAGTACTTC. This sequence joins TRBV5-4 and TRBJ2-7, with 14 bases aligning to TRBD2. The junction had 1 base not matched to a gene; V was cut back by 0 bases and J by 5 bases. In germline, CDR1 is SGHNT, CDR2 YYREEE (reference sequence). The CDR3 has 15 residues.

In its sample, this clonotype was seen a few times. The rearrangement joins TRBV7-2 to TRBJ1-2, with D unclear. Trimming cost V 7 bases and J 4 bases, with 16 bases left between them. Germline V gene lookup returns CDR1 SGHTA and CDR2 FQGNSA. The CDR3 runs 14 residues. CDR3 region: CASIPGRQFYGYTF. In DNA, the CDR3 is TGTGCCAGCATCCCGGGTCGGCAGTTCTATGGCTACACCTTC.